The text below deals with one TCR beta chain. Antigen specificity is unknown. V was pared by 4 bases and J by 4 bases, with 22 bases between. CDR1 is MGHRA, CDR2 YSYEKL, per germline. There are 17 residues in the CDR3. The data belong to a study of shared clonotypes between healthy human individuals. Study-wide points: Non-shared clonotypes showed lower generation probabilities than clonotypes common to all four donors. Sharing of clonotypes among donors was expected to vary with sequencing depth.

The authors' processing: Filtering differed for immunoSEQ, which gave only junction sequences without quality scores. TCRdb keeps only in-frame clones here, not all; method: immunoSEQ multiplex PCR. V and J calls and clone size are copied from that table; D and trimming were computed from the DNA. In the table there are about 700,000 clones, 92% of which are singletons. Naive-designated CD8 cells lacked CD45RO, were positively enriched for CCR7, and omitted terminally differentiated effector memory CD45RA+ cells. Material for sequencing was naive CD8+ T cells sorted from blood. The chain has TRBV4-1 and TRBJ1-2; D is perhaps TRBD1 (5 bases). This receptor was taken from a man aged 25 to 40 in good health. The CDR3 DNA reads as TGCGCCAGCAGCCCGTTCGGGGACGGAGGCTCCCTCTATGGCTACACCTTC. This codes for CASSPFGDGGSLYGYTF.